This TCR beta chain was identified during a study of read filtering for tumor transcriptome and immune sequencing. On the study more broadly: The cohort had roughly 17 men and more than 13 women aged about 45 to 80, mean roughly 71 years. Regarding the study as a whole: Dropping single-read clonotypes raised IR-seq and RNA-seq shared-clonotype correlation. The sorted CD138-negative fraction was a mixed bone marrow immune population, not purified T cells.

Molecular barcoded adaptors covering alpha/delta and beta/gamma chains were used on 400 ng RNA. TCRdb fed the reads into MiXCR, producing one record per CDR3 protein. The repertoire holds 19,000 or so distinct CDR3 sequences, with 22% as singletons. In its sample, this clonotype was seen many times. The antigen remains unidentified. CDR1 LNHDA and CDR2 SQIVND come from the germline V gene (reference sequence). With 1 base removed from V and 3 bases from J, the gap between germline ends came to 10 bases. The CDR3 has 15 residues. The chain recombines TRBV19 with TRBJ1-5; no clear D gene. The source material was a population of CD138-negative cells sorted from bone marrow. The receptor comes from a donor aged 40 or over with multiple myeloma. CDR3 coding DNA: TGTGCCAGTAGTATAGGGGCAGCCTTCAATCAGCCCCAGCATTTT. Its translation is CASSIGAAFNQPQHF. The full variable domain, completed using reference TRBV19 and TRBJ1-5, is DGGITQSPKYLFRKEGQNVTLSCEQNLNHDAMYWYRQDPGQGLRLIYYSQIVNDFQKGDIAEGYSVSREKKESFPLTVTSAQKNPTAFYLCASSIGAAFNQPQHFGDGTRLSIL.